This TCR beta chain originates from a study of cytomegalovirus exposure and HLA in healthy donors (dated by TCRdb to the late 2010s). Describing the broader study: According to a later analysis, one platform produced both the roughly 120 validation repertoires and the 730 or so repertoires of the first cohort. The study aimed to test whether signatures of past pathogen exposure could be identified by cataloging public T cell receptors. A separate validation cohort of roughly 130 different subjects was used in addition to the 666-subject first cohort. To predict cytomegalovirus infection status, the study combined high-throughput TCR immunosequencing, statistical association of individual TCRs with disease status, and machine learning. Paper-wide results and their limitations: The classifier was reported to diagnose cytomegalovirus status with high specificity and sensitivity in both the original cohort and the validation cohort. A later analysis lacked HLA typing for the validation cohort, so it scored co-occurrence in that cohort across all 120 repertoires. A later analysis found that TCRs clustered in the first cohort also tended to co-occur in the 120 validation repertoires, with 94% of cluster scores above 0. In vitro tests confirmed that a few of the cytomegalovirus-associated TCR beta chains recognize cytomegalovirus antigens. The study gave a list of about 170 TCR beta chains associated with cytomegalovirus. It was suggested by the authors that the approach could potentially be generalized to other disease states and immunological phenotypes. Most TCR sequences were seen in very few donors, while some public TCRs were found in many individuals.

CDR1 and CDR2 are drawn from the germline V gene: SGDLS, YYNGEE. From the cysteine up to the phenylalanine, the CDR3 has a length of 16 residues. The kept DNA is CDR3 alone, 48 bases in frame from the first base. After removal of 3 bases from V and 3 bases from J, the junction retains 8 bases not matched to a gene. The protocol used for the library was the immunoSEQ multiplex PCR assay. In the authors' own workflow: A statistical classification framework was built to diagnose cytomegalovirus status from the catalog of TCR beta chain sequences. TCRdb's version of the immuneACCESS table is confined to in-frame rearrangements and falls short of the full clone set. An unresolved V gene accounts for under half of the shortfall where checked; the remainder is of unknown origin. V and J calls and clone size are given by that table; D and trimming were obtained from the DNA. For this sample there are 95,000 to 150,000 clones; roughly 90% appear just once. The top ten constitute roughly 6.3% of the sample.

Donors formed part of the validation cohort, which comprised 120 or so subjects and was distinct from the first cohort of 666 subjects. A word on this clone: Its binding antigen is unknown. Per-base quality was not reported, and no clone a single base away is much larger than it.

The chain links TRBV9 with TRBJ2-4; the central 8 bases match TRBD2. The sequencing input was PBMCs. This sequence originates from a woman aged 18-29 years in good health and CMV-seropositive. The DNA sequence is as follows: TGTGCCAGCAGCGGCAGCGGACTAGCTGTCAAAAACATTCAGTACTTC. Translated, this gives CASSGSGLAVKNIQYF.